This TCR beta chain emerged from a study of OX40 agonist ivuxolimab in advanced cancers. Overall study findings and caveats: Expanded peripheral T-cell antigen specificity went undetermined.

With regard to this clone: Its antigen remains unknown.

Method: immunoSEQ multiplex PCR; TCRdb's copy keeps in-frame clones and lacks some. The table has approximately 74,000 clones, more than 65% seen once. The CDR3 runs to 12 residues. The V end was cut by 2 bases, the J end by 6 bases, with 8 bases between. Germline CDR1 is SGHRS and CDR2 is YFSETQ. The source material was CD4+ or CD8+ T cells sorted from blood, sampled in a trial of the OX40 agonist ivuxolimab. This receptor was identified in an adult with an advanced solid tumor such as melanoma, head and neck, liver or kidney cancer. The chain recombines TRBV5-1 with TRBJ1-1, with no clear D. The CDR3 spells CASSFAGAEAFF. DNA of the CDR3: TGCGCCAGCAGCTTCGCGGGCGCTGAAGCTTTCTTT.